The 11 T cell receptor beta chains listed next were all sequenced from one sample in a study of cytotoxic CD8 clonotypes in ibrutinib-treated CLL. Produced via immunoSEQ multiplex PCR; TCRdb's table is partial and in-frame only. The profile covers approximately 29,000 clones, with 62% appearing a single time and about 14% taken by the ten largest. The sample here was PBMCs, taken before ibrutinib treatment. The receptors originated from a human donor with chronic lymphocytic leukemia.

The rearrangement uses TRBV14 and TRBJ1-6, with D tentatively TRBD1 (5 bases). The germline V and J ends were trimmed by 3 bases and 8 bases, with 11 bases remaining between them. This CDR3 region has 14 residues. Germline V lookup: CDR1 SGHDN, CDR2 FVKESK. CDR3 amino acids: CASSHRDWHSPLHF. CDR3 nucleotide sequence: TGTGCCAGCAGCCACAGGGATTGGCATTCACCCCTCCACTTT.

This rearrangement joins TRBV29-1 to TRBJ2-3; possibly TRBD1 or TRBD2 for D (5 bases each). Trimming removed 5 bases from V and 7 bases from J, with 16 bases in between. This CDR3 is built from 13 residues. Per the germline V gene, CDR1 is SQVTM and CDR2 is ANQGSEA. The DNA of the CDR3 is TGCAGCGTTTCCGGGACCCGGGCCCATACGCAGTATTTT. It encodes CSVSGTRAHTQYF.

This clone was seen more than once but under ten times. CDR3 sequence (DNA): TGTGCCAGCAGTTACGGCCTGGGGGACCAGCCCCAGCATTTT. This sequence encodes CASSYGLGDQPQHF. The gene calls are TRBV6-5 and TRBJ1-5; possibly TRBD1 for D (5 bases). V was shortened by 2 bases and J by 7 bases, with 12 bases between the two germline ends. CDR3 length: 14 residues. CDR1 MNHEY and CDR2 SVGAGI come from the germline V gene.

The chain is built from TRBV7-8 and TRBJ1-6; 7 bases agree with TRBD1. CDR3 length: 14 amino acids. Germline-derived CDR1 and CDR2 are SGHVS and FQNEAQ. V was clipped by 5 bases and J by 7 bases; unmatched bases: 5. CDR3 nucleotides: TGTGCCAGCAGCGCGACAGGGCAGAATTCACCCCTCCACTTT. Residues: CASSATGQNSPLHF.

The rearrangement uses TRBV7-8 and TRBJ2-2; TRBD1 is a possible D gene (5 bases). CDR3 length: 14 amino acids. V dropped 3 bases and J dropped 6 bases, with 11 bases sitting between them. The germline V gene encodes CDR1 SGHVS and CDR2 FQNEAQ. CDR3 sequence reads: CASSLPDSPGELFF. The CDR3 DNA reads as TGTGCCAGCAGCTTGCCCGACAGCCCCGGGGAGCTGTTTTTT.

By share, this clone counts as medium-sized (0.01 to 0.1%). This chain joins TRBV19 and TRBJ1-2; D is unresolved. Germline loops: CDR1 LNHDA, CDR2 SQIVND (reference sequence). Between the trimmed V and J ends, which lost 5 bases and 2 bases, there was a span of 24 bases. The CDR3 is 18 amino acids. The CDR3 here is CASSSRFMTKDQNYGYTF. The CDR3 bases are TGTGCCAGTAGTTCTCGATTTATGACAAAAGATCAGAACTATGGCTACACCTTC.

CDR3 amino acids: CASSLGTTRTEAFF. In DNA, the CDR3 is TGTGCCAGCAGCCTCGGGACAACCCGGACTGAAGCTTTCTTT. This chain links TRBV9 with TRBJ1-1, with D perhaps TRBD1 (6 bases). Per germline, CDR1 SGDLS and CDR2 YYNGEE. There are 14 residues in the CDR3. Trimming took 4 bases from V and 5 from J, leaving 15 bases between them.

This clone is a singleton in its sample. The chain recombines TRBV12-5 with TRBJ2-2, with TRBD1 matching 8 bases. Germline loops: CDR1 LGHNT, CDR2 FRNRAP. This CDR3 has 14 residues. Unmatched junction bases numbered 9, after V lost 8 bases and J lost 7 bases. CDR3 in DNA: TGTGCTAGTTCCCGGGACAGGTCGGGCGGGGAGCTGTTTTTT. As protein: CASSRDRSGGELFF.

This chain uses TRBV6-1 with TRBJ2-1; D uncertain. From germline, CDR1 is MNHNS and CDR2 SASEGT. The CDR3 is 14 amino acids. The V end was cut by 10 bases, the J end by 4 bases, with 17 bases between. The CDR3 DNA reads TGTGCCATCTCCCGACAACCCGATTACAATGAGCAGTTCTTC. This sequence encodes CAISRQPDYNEQFF.

This clone has just a few counts. This chain joins TRBV29-1 and TRBJ1-5; D is unresolved. This CDR3 spans 17 amino acids. Germline-derived CDR1 and CDR2 are SQVTM and ANQGSEA. With 7 bases removed from V and 0 bases from J, the gap between germline ends came to 22 bases. The CDR3 spells CSAAPAGSGASNQPQHF. CDR3 in DNA: TGCAGCGCCGCACCCGCCGGGTCGGGAGCTAGCAATCAGCCCCAGCATTTT.

The rearrangement joins TRBV6-1 to TRBJ2-3; weak D call: TRBD2 (5 bases). CDR3 length equals 14 residues. Per the germline V gene, CDR1 is MNHNS and CDR2 is SASEGT. The V end was cut by 4 bases, the J end by 2 bases, with 10 bases between. The CDR3 is CASSVTGNTDTQYF. The CDR3 bases are TGTGCCAGCAGTGTAACCGGGAACACAGATACGCAGTATTTT.